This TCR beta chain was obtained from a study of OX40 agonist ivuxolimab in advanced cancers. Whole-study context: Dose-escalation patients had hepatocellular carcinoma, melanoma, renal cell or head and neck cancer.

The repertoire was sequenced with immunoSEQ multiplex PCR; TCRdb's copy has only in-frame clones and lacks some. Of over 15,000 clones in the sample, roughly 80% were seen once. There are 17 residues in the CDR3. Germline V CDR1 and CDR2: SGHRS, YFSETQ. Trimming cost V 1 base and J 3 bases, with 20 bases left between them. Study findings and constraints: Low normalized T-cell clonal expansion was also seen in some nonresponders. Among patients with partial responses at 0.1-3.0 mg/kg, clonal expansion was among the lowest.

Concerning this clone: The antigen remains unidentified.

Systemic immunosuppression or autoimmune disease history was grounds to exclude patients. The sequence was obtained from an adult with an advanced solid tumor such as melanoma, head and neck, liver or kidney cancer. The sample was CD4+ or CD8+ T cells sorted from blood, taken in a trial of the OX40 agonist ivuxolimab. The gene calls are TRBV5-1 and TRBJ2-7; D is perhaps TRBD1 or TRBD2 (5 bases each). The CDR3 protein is CASSLYQSGTANYEQYF. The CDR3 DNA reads TGCGCCAGCAGCTTGTACCAATCCGGGACGGCGAACTACGAGCAGTACTTC.